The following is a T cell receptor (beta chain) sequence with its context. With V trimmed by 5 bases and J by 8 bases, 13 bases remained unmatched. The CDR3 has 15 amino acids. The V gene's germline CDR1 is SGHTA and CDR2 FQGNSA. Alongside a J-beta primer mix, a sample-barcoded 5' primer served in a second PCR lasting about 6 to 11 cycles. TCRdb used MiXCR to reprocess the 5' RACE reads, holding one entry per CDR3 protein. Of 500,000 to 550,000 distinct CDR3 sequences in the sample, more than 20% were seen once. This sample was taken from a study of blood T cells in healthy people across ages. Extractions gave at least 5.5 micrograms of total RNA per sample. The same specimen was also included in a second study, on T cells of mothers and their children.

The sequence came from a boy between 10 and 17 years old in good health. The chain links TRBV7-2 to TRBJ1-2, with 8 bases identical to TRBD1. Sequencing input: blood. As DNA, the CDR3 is TGTGCCAGCAGCCCCTACAAGGACAGGGCTATCGGCTACACCTTC. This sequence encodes CASSPYKDRAIGYTF.